This T cell receptor beta chain was captured in a study of T cell responses to AZD1222 COVID-19 vaccine. Notes on the study in general: Across the whole spike, CD4 TCRs peaked at regions 160-218 and 743-854. Within unmutated variant regions lay the reported targets of nearly half of spike-specific TCRs. Baseline testing showed seropositivity in only 6 or 7 AZD1222 recipients. Most donors were white British and more were female, and clonal diversity was possibly underestimated.

This clone has a single count. Its antigen remains unidentified. Repertoires were generated with immunoSEQ multiplex PCR, while TCRdb's copy carries only in-frame clones and drops some. The sample has around 100,000 clones; 70% to 90% are singletons. This CDR3 has 11 amino acids. Trimming took 4 bases from V and 3 from J, leaving 3 bases between them. The V gene's germline CDR1 is SGHTA and CDR2 FQGNSA. The sequence came from an adult in good health. The gene calls are TRBV7-2 and TRBJ2-5, with D unclear. The source was peripheral blood, collected on day 0 of MenACWY control vaccination. Written as DNA, the CDR3 is TGTGCCAGCAGCTCCAAAGAGACCCAGTACTTC. It encodes CASSSKETQYF.